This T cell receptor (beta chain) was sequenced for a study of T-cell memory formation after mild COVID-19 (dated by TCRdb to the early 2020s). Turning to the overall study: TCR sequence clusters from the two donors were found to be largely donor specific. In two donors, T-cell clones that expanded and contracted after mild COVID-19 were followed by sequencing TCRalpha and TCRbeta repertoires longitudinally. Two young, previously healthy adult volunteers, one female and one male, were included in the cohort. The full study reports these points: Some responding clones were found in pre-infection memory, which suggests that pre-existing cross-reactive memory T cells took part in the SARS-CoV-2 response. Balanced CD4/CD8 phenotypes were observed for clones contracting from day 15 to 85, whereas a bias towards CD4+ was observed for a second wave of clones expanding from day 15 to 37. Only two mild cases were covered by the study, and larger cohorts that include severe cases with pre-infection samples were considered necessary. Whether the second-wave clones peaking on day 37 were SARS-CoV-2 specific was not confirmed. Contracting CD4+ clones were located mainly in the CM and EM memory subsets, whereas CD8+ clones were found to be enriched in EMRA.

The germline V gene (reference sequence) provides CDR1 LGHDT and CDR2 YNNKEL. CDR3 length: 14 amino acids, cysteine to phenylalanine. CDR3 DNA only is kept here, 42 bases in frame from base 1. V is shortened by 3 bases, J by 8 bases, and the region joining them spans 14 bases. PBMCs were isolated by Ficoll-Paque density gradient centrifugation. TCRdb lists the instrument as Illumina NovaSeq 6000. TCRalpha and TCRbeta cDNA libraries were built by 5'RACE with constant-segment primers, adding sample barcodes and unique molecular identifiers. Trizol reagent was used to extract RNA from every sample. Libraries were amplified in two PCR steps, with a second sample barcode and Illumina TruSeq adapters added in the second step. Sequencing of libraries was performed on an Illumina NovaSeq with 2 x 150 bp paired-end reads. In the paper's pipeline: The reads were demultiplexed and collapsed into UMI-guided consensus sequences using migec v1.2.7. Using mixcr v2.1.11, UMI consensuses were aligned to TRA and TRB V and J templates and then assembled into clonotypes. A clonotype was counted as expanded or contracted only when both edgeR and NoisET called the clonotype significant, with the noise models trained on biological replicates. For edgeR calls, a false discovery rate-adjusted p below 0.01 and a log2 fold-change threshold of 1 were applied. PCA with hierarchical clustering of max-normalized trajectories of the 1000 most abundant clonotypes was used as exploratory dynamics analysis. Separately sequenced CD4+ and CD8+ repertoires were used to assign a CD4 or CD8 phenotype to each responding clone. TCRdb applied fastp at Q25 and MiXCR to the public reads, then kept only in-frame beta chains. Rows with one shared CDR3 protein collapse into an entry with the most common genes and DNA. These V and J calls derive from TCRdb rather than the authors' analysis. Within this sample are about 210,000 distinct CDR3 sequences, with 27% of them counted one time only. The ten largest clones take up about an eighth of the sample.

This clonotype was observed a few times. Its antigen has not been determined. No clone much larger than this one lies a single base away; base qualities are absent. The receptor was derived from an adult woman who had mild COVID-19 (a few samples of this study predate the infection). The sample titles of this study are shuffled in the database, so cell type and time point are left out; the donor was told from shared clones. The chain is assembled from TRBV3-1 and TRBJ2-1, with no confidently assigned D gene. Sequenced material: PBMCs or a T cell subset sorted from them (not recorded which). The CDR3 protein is CASSQASRVHEQFF. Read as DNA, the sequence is TGTGCCAGCAGCCAGGCCTCTAGGGTGCATGAGCAGTTCTTC.